This T cell receptor beta chain was sequenced in a study of control samples from healthy donors and cancer patients. Repertoires were generated with immunoSEQ multiplex PCR, while TCRdb's copy carries only in-frame clones and drops some. Here the sample spans 61,000 or so clones, 90% being singletons. The CDR3 has 15 amino acids. CDR1 is MDHEN and CDR2 is SYDVKM in the germline V gene. V lost 3 bases to trimming and J lost 5 bases, with 16 bases between them. The V call is TRBV28, the J call TRBJ1-1; weak D call: TRBD1 (6 bases). The origin of this receptor is a man between 60 and 75 years old with colorectal cancer. The sample comprised PBMCs. This CDR3 reads CASSLGGGGRTEAFF. The CDR3 coding sequence is TGTGCCAGCAGTTTGGGGGGCGGGGGACGGACTGAAGCTTTCTTT.